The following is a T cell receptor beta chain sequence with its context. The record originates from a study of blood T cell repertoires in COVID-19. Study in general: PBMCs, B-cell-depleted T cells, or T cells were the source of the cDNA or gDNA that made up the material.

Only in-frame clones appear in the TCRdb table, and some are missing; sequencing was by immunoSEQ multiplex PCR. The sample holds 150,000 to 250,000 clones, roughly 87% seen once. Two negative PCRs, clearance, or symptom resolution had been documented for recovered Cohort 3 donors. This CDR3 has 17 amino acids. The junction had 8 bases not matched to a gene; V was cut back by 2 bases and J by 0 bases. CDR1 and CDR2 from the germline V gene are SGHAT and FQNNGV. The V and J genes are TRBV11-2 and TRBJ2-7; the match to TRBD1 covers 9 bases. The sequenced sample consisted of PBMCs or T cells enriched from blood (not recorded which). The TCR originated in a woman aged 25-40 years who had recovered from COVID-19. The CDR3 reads CASSLSTGGLSSYEQYF. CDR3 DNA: TGTGCCAGCAGCTTATCCACAGGGGGCCTCAGCTCCTACGAGCAGTACTTC.